The 10 T cell receptor beta chains below come from one sample, sequenced in a study of CD8 T cell repertoires and HIV-1 epitope variants. Clones were sequenced by immunoSEQ multiplex PCR, and TCRdb holds only the in-frame ones, with some missing. The sample holds 4,500 to 6,000 clones, roughly three fifths seen once. Their antigens are not known. Source material: cultured CD8+ T cells derived from PBMCs. Every receptor here comes from a male donor with HIV.

This chain connects TRBV4-3 to TRBJ1-2, with D maybe TRBD1 (5 bases). V lost 1 base and J 4 bases, leaving 13 bases between the germline ends. CDR3 size: 15 residues. Per germline, CDR1 LGHNA and CDR2 YSLEER. In nucleotides, the CDR3 is TGCGCCAGCAGCCAAGGTCTCGGGACTTCCTATGGCTACACCTTC. Residues: CASSQGLGTSYGYTF.

The chain combines TRBV15 with TRBJ1-1; 7 bases are a match to TRBD1. V shed 0 bases and J 8 bases; nucleotides not matched to a gene: 6. CDR3 size: 14 residues. Germline assignment: CDR1 LNHNV and CDR2 YYDKDF (reference sequence). The CDR3 DNA sequence: TGTGCCACCAGCAGAGATAACAACAGGGGCGAAGCTTTCTTT. This translates into CATSRDNNRGEAFF.

J is TRBJ1-1 and V is TRBV23-1; D gene unclear. TRBV23-1 falls under the ORF class, with uncertain function. The V end lost 4 bases, the J end lost 10 bases, and 13 bases lay between the germline ends. This CDR3 has 12 residues. This CDR3 is CASSRDSGGAFF. DNA for the CDR3: TGCGCCAGCAGTCGAGATTCTGGTGGAGCTTTCTTT.

The chain employs TRBV6-6 and TRBJ2-7; D ambiguous. With 4 bases removed from V and 0 bases from J, the gap between germline ends came to 10 bases. Germline V gives CDR1 MNHNY, CDR2 SVGAGI (reference sequence). The CDR3 loop spans 14 amino acids. CDR3 coding DNA: TGTGCCAGCAGTTTCGACACCCGCTCCTACGAGCAGTACTTC. The encoded protein is CASSFDTRSYEQYF.

CDR3: CASSSGTGHTGELFF. Written as DNA, the CDR3 is TGCGCCAGCAGCTCCGGGACAGGGCACACCGGGGAGCTGTTTTTT. The chain is built from TRBV4-3 and TRBJ2-2; 9 bases map to TRBD1. Trimming cost V 5 bases and J 3 bases; bases outside gene matches: 4. The CDR3 totals 15 residues. Per the germline V gene, CDR1 is LGHNA and CDR2 is YSLEER.

The rearrangement links TRBV5-5 to TRBJ2-1; D gene unclear. V lost 0 bases to trimming and J lost 3 bases, with 10 bases between them. The CDR3 runs 15 residues. Germline CDR1 reads SGHKS; CDR2 reads YYEKEE (reference sequence). The CDR3 sequence is CASSLGLVDYNEQFF. The CDR3 nucleotides are TGTGCCAGCAGCTTGGGGCTCGTGGACTACAATGAGCAGTTCTTC.

This chain joins TRBV19 and TRBJ2-1; a possible D gene is TRBD2 (6 bases). The V and J ends lost 9 bases and 8 bases respectively, with 14 bases between them. CDR3 length: 12 amino acids. Germline CDR1 reads LNHDA; CDR2 reads SQIVND (reference sequence). The CDR3 sequence: CASGRGLDEQFF. CDR3 DNA: TGTGCCAGCGGCCGGGGGTTAGATGAGCAGTTCTTC.

The chain couples TRBV5-5 to TRBJ2-5; the match to TRBD2 covers 11 bases. The V and J ends lost 2 bases and 2 bases, in that order; junction bases with no gene match: 2. The germline CDR1 and CDR2 sequences are SGHKS and YYEKEE (reference sequence). There are 15 residues in the CDR3. In nucleotides, the CDR3 is TGTGCCAGCAGCTTTTCTAGCGGGGGGCAAGAGACCCAGTACTTC. Its protein is CASSFSSGGQETQYF.

This clone has more than one count but fewer than ten. This rearrangement joins TRBV15 to TRBJ1-1, with D uncertain. Germline values: CDR1 LNHNV, CDR2 YYDKDF (reference sequence). The V end lost 0 bases, the J end lost 7 bases, and 15 bases lay between the germline ends. The CDR3 length is 15 residues. The CDR3 spells CATSRDRLIDGEAFF. The CDR3 DNA reads as TGTGCCACCAGCAGAGATCGACTAATCGACGGTGAAGCTTTCTTT.

This chain uses TRBV13 with TRBJ2-2, with D tentatively TRBD1 (6 bases). The germline V and J ends were trimmed by 6 bases and 4 bases, with 12 bases remaining between them. The length of the CDR3 is 14 residues. Germline CDR1 and CDR2: PRHDT and FYEKMQ (reference sequence). CDR3 sequence: CASRSPGVTGELFF. Here the CDR3 DNA reads TGTGCCAGCAGGTCCCCAGGGGTCACCGGGGAGCTGTTTTTT.